Listed here are 9 T cell receptor beta chains from one sample, sequenced in a study of blood T cells in healthy people across ages. A J-beta primer mix and a sample-barcoded 5' primer were used in a second PCR of about 7 to 12 cycles. One entry per CDR3 protein, called by TCRdb with MiXCR from the 5' RACE reads. The table lists some 1.5 million distinct CDR3 sequences, roughly 27% of them singletons. The sample consisted of blood. The origin of the receptors is a woman in her twenties or thirties in good health.

This chain links TRBV20-1 with TRBJ2-1; D uncertain. The V gene's germline CDR1 is DFQATT and CDR2 SNEGSKA (reference sequence). The CDR3 runs to 13 residues. V lost 0 bases, J lost 8 bases, and 11 bases lay in between. The chain's CDR3 is CSARDHAWDEQFF. The DNA for the CDR3 is TGCAGTGCTAGAGATCATGCCTGGGATGAGCAGTTCTTC.

This clonotype was counted only a few times. The rearrangement links TRBV28 to TRBJ2-7; 8 nucleotides match TRBD1. The CDR3 is 13 residues long. Germline CDR1 reads MDHEN; CDR2 reads SYDVKM. V lost 7 bases to trimming and J lost 2 bases; unmatched junction nucleotides: 4. The CDR3 loop is CASKGTGPYEQYF. CDR3 DNA: TGTGCCAGCAAAGGGACAGGACCCTACGAGCAGTACTTC.

Here the CDR3 reads CAALGLPEGYTF. The CDR3 region has the DNA TGTGCCGCCCTCGGACTCCCGGAAGGCTACACCTTC. V gene TRBV30 combines with J gene TRBJ1-2, with no clear D. The CDR3 is 12 amino acids. Germline lookup yields CDR1 GTSNPN and CDR2 SVGIG (reference sequence). Trimming took off 8 bases at V and 8 bases at J, with 18 bases between the two ends.

This clonotype was recorded a few times. The chain recombines TRBV12-3 or TRBV12-4 with TRBJ2-2; weak D call: TRBD1 (6 bases). V was shortened by 5 bases and J by 0 bases, with 10 bases between the two germline ends. This CDR3 is 15 amino acids long. This CDR3 reads CASSTGLTNTGELFF. Here the CDR3 DNA reads TGTGCCAGCAGTACAGGGCTAACGAACACCGGGGAGCTGTTTTTT.

V gene TRBV7-9 combines with J gene TRBJ2-4; no definite D call. Germline V lookup: CDR1 SEHNR, CDR2 FQNEAQ (reference sequence). CDR3 size: 11 residues. V lost 4 bases to trimming and J lost 8 bases, with 6 bases between them. The CDR3 sequence is CASSSWYIQYF. The CDR3 region has the DNA TGTGCCAGCAGCTCATGGTACATTCAGTACTTC.

The CDR3 coding sequence is TGTGCCACCAGTGAGTGGGGACAAACTGAAGCTTTCTTT. Amino acids: CATSEWGQTEAFF. The chain couples TRBV24-1 to TRBJ1-1, with D possibly matching TRBD1 (6 bases). Per germline, CDR1 KGHDR and CDR2 SFDVKD. This CDR3 comprises 13 residues. The ends were cut back, 4 bases at V and 5 bases at J, with 10 bases in the middle.

The genes are TRBV3-1 and TRBJ1-4, with D uncertain. With 0 bases removed from V and 10 bases from J, the gap between germline ends came to 15 bases. The CDR3 runs 15 residues. Germline CDR1 reads LGHDT; CDR2 reads YNNKEL (reference sequence). The CDR3: CASSQEWAVKGKLFF. The CDR3 coding sequence is TGTGCCAGCAGCCAAGAGTGGGCAGTAAAAGGAAAACTGTTTTTT.

The rearrangement links TRBV29-1 to TRBJ1-2; 8 bases align to TRBD1. The CDR3 has 12 residues. Germline CDR1 SQVTM, CDR2 ANQGSEA. The J segment lost 8 bases and the V segment lost 4 bases, leaving 6 bases of the junction unmatched. CDR3 region: CSVAQGGGGYTF. Here the CDR3 DNA reads TGCAGCGTTGCACAGGGGGGAGGAGGCTACACCTTC.

V is TRBV29-1 and J is TRBJ2-5; 10 bases agree with TRBD2. The V segment lost 7 bases and the J segment 1 base; nucleotides outside the gene matches: 9. The CDR3 runs 15 residues. Germline V CDR1 and CDR2: SQVTM, ANQGSEA. CDR3 sequence: CSAGKLAGLQETQYF. Written as DNA, the CDR3 is TGCAGCGCAGGGAAACTAGCGGGGCTCCAAGAGACCCAGTACTTC.